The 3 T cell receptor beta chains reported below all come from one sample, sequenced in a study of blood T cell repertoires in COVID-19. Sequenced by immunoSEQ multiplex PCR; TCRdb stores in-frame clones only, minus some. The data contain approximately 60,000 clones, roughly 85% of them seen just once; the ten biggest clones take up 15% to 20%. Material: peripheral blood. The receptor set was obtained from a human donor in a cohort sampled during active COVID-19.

The chain's CDR3 is CASSSPGHLGAYEQYF. CDR3 sequence (DNA): TGTGCCAGCAGTTCCCCGGGACACCTTGGGGCCTACGAGCAGTACTTC. V and J are TRBV27 and TRBJ2-7, with D tentatively TRBD1 (6 bases). Germline-derived CDR1 and CDR2 are MNHEY and SMNVEV (reference sequence). This CDR3 is 16 amino acids long. V shed 4 bases and J shed 2 bases, with 18 bases lying between them.

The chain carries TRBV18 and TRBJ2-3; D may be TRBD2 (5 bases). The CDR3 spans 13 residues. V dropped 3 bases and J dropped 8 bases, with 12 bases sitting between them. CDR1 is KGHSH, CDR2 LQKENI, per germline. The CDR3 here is CASSPPGGLTQYF. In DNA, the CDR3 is TGTGCCAGCTCACCCCCCGGCGGGCTTACGCAGTATTTT.

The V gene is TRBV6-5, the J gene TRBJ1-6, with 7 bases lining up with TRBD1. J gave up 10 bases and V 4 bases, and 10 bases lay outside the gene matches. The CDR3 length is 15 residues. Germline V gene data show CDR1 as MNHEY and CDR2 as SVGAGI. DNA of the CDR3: TGTGCCAGCAGTTCCAGACAGGGATTGGGGTCACCCCTCCACTTT. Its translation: CASSSRQGLGSPLHF.